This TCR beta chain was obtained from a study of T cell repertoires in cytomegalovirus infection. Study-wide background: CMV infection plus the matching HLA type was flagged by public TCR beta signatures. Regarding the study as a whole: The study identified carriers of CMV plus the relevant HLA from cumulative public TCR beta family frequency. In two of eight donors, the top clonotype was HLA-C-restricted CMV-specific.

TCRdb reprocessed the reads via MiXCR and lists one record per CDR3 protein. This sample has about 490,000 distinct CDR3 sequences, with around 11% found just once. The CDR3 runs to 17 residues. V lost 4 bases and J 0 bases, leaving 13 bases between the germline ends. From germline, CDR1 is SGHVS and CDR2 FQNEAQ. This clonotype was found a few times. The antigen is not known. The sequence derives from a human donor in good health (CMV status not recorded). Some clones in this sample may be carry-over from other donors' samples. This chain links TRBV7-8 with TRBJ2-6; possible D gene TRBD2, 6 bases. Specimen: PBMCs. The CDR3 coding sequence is TGTGCCAGCAGCTCCCGGGAGAGTTACTCTGGGGCCAACGTCCTGACTTTC. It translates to CASSSRESYSGANVLTF.